This T cell receptor (beta chain) stems from a study of blood T cell repertoires in COVID-19. Study as a whole: The cDNA or gDNA used as material had been derived from T cells, B-cell-depleted T cells, or PBMCs.

This clone turned up a few times. The assay was immunoSEQ multiplex PCR, and TCRdb's table has in-frame clones only and misses some. The sample holds about 160,000 clones; around 85% are singletons and the top ten take roughly 11%. Trimming shortened V by 4 bases and J by 4 bases, and 6 bases separated the two germline ends. Germline V CDR1 and CDR2: SNHLY, FYNNEI. The CDR3 spans 12 residues. This TCR derives from a man between 60 and 75 years old with active or convalescent COVID-19. The sample taken for sequencing was peripheral blood. This chain joins TRBV2 and TRBJ2-3; D call uncertain. The CDR3 bases are TGTGCCAGCAGTGTCAGTCCAGATACGCAGTATTTT. Protein: CASSVSPDTQYF.